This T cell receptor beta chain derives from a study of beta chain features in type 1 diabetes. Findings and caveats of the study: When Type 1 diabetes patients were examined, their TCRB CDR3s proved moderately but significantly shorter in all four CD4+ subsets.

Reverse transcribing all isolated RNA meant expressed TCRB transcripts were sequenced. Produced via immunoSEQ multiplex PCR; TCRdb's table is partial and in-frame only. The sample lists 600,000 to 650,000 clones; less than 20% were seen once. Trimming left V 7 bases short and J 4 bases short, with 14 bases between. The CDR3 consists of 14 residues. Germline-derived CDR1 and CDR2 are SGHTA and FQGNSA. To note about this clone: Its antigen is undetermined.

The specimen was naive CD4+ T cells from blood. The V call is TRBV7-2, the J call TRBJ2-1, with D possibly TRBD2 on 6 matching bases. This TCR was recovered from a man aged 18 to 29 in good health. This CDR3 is CASIGGAIYNEQFF. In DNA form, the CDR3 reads TGTGCCAGCATCGGAGGGGCCATTTACAATGAGCAGTTCTTC.